This T cell receptor (beta chain) was sequenced during a study of cytomegalovirus exposure and HLA in healthy donors. Findings and limits, study-wide: An analysis that was carried out later associated 16,951 TCR beta sequences with HLA alleles at 0.05 false discovery rate.

Concerning this clone itself: Its matching antigen is unknown.

The PCR had 60 Vbeta and 13 Jbeta primers. Clones were sequenced by immunoSEQ multiplex PCR, and TCRdb holds only the in-frame ones, with some missing. The sample holds fewer than 200,000 clones, about three quarters seen once. CDR3 length: 14 amino acids. The V gene's germline CDR1 is SGHTA and CDR2 FQGNSA. V was shortened by 1 base and J by 5 bases, with 8 bases between the two germline ends. This clonotype was sampled from a girl between 5 and 17 years old in good health and CMV-seronegative. This chain links TRBV7-2 with TRBJ1-4; the D gene is possibly TRBD1 (5 bases). The sequencing sample was made of PBMCs. CDR3 DNA sequence: TGTGCCAGCAGCTTAGGGGGGGAAAATGAAAAACTGTTTTTT. This translates into CASSLGGENEKLFF.